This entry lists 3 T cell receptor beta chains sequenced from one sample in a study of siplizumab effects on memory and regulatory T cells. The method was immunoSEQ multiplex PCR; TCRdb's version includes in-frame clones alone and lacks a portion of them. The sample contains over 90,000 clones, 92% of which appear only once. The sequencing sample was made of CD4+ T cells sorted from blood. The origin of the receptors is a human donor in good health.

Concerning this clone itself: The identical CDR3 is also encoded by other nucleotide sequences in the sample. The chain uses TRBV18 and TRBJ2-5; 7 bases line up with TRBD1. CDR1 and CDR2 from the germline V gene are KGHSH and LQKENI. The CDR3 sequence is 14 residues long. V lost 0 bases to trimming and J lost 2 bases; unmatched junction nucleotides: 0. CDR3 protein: CASSPPGQQETQYF. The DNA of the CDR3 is TGTGCCAGCTCACCACCGGGACAGCAAGAGACCCAGTACTTC.

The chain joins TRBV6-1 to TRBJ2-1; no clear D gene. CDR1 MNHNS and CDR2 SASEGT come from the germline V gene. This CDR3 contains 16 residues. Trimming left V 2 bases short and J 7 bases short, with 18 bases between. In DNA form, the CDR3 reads TGTGCCAGCAGTGAACCCATTTGGACGGAACCAAATGAGCAGTTCTTC. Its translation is CASSEPIWTEPNEQFF.

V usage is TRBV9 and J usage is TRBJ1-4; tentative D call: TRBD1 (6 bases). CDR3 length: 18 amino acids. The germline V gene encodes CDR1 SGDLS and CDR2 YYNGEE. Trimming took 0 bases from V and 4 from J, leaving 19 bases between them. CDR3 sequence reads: CASSVGGGAGLLNEKLFF. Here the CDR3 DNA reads TGTGCCAGCAGCGTAGGAGGGGGAGCGGGGCTCCTTAATGAAAAACTGTTTTTT.